Listed here are 3 T cell receptor beta chains from one sample, sequenced in a study of cytomegalovirus exposure and HLA in healthy donors. The PCR contained 60 Vbeta and 13 Jbeta primers. Method: immunoSEQ multiplex PCR; TCRdb's copy keeps in-frame clones and lacks some. The data show more than 140,000 clones, roughly four fifths seen once. Input material: PBMCs. The receptor set was obtained from a man aged 18 to 30 in good health and CMV-seropositive.

This rearrangement joins TRBV28 to TRBJ1-1; no definite D call. The CDR3 totals 12 residues. The V and J ends lost 3 bases and 3 bases respectively, with 5 bases between them. Germline V CDR1 and CDR2: MDHEN, SYDVKM. The CDR3 nucleotides read TGTGCCAGCAGTTTTAGCTACACTGAAGCTTTCTTT. This encodes CASSFSYTEAFF.

The rearrangement uses TRBV2 and TRBJ2-6; D possibly corresponds to TRBD1 (6 bases). The V end was cut by 3 bases, the J end by 4 bases, with 10 bases between. CDR3 length: 15 amino acids. Germline assignment: CDR1 SNHLY and CDR2 FYNNEI. The CDR3 coding sequence is TGTGCCAGCAGTGACCTAGGACAGGGGGCCAACGTCCTGACTTTC. It yields the protein CASSDLGQGANVLTF.

The rearrangement links TRBV7-9 to TRBJ1-2, with 8 nucleotides matching TRBD1. Germline trimming cut 5 bases from V and 4 bases from J; bases unmatched to any gene: 12. Germline CDR1 SEHNR, CDR2 FQNEAQ (reference sequence). CDR3 size: 16 residues. CDR3 loop: CASSHDLTGVPYGYTF. DNA of the CDR3: TGTGCCAGCAGCCACGACCTGACAGGGGTACCCTATGGCTACACCTTC. The variable domain in full, with the rest retrieved from reference TRBV7-9 and TRBJ1-2, is DTGVSQNPRHKITKRGQNVTFRCDPISEHNRLYWYRQTLGQGPEFLTYFQNEAQLEKSRLLSDRFSAERPKGSFSTLEIQRTEQGDSAMYLCASSHDLTGVPYGYTFGSGTRLTVV.